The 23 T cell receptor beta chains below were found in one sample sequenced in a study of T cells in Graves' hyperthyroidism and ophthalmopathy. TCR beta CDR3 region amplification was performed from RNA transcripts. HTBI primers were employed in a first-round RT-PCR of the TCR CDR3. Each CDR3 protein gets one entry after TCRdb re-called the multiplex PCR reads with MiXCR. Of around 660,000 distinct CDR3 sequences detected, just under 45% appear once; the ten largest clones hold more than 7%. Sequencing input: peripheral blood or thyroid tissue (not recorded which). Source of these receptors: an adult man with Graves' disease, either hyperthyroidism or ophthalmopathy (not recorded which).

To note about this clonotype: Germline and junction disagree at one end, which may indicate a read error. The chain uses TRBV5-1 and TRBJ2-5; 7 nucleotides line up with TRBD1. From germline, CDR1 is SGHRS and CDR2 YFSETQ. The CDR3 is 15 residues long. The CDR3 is CASSQVSGGQETQYF. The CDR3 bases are TGTGCCAGCAGCCAGGTTTCAGGGGGCCAAGAGACCCAGTACTTC.

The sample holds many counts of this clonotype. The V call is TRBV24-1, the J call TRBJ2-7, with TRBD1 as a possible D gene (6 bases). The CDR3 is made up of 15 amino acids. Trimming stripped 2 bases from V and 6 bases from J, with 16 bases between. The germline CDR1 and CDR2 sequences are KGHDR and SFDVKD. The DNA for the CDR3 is TGTGCCACCAGTGATTCGCAGGGGTCCCCTCTCGAGCAGTACTTC. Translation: CATSDSQGSPLEQYF.

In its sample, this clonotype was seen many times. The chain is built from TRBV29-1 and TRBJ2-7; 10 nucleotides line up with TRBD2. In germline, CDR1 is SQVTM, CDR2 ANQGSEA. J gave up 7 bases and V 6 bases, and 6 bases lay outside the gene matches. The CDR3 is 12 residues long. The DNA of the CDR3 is TGCAGCGTCGGACTAGCGGAGGGGGAGCAGTACTTC. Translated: CSVGLAEGEQYF.

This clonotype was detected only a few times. CDR3 amino acids: CASSEGTANTGELFF. For the CDR3, the DNA is TGCGCCAGCAGTGAAGGGACCGCGAACACCGGGGAGCTGTTTTTT. The chain joins TRBV10-1 to TRBJ2-2; either TRBD1 or TRBD2 may fit D (5 bases each). Germline-derived CDR1 and CDR2 are WNHNN and SYGVQD (reference sequence). Trimming shortened V by 3 bases and J by 0 bases, and 8 bases separated the two germline ends. The length of the CDR3 is 15 residues.

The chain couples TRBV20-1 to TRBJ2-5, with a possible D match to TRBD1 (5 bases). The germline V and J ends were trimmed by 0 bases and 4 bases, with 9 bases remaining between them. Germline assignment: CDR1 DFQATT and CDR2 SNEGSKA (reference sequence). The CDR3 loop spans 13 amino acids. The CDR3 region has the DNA TGCAGTGCTAGAGAGGGGCGGATAGAGACCCAGTACTTC. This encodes CSAREGRIETQYF.

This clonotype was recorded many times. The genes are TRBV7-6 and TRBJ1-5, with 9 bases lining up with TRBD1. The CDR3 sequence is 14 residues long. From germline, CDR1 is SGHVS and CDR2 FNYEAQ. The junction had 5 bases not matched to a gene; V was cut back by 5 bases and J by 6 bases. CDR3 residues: CASSPGTGLQPQHF. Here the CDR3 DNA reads TGTGCCAGCAGCCCCGGGACAGGGCTTCAGCCCCAGCATTTT.

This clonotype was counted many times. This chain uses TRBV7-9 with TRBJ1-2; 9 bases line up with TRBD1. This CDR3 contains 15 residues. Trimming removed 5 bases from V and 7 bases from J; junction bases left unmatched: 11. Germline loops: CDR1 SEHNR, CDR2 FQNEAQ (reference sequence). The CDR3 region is CASSASGDRVSGYTF. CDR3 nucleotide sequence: TGTGCCAGCAGCGCAAGTGGGGACAGGGTTAGTGGCTACACCTTC.

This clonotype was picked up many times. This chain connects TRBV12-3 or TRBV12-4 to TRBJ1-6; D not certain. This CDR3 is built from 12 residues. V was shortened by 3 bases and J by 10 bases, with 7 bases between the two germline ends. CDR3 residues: CASSFSNSPLHF. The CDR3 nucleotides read TGTGCCAGCAGTTTTAGTAACTCACCCCTCCACTTT.

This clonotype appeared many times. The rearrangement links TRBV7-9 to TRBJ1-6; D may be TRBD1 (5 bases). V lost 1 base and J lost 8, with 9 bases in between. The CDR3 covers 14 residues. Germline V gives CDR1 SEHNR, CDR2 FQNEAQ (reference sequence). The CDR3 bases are TGTGCCAGCAGCTTAGTTTCGGGGGATTCACCCCTCCACTTT. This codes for CASSLVSGDSPLHF. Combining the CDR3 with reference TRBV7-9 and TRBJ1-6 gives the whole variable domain DTGVSQNPRHKITKRGQNVTFRCDPISEHNRLYWYRQTLGQGPEFLTYFQNEAQLEKSRLLSDRFSAERPKGSFSTLEIQRTEQGDSAMYLCASSLVSGDSPLHFGNGTRLTVT.

CDR3: CASSQTGQAIQEQYF. CDR3 DNA: TGTGCCAGCAGCCAGACCGGACAGGCTATTCAAGAGCAGTACTTC. The rearrangement joins TRBV7-9 to TRBJ2-7; 7 positions match TRBD1. Unmatched junction bases numbered 14, after V lost 5 bases and J lost 7 bases. CDR1 SEHNR and CDR2 FQNEAQ come from the germline V gene (reference sequence). The CDR3 consists of 15 residues. The full variable domain, its missing parts supplied by reference TRBV7-9 and TRBJ2-7, is DTGVSQNPRHKITKRGQNVTFRCDPISEHNRLYWYRQTLGQGPEFLTYFQNEAQLEKSRLLSDRFSAERPKGSFSTLEIQRTEQGDSAMYLCASSQTGQAIQEQYFGPGTRLTVT.

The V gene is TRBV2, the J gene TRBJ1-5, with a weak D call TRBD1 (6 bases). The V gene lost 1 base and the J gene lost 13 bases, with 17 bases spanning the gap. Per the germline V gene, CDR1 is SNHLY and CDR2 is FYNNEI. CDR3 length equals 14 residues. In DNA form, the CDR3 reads TGTGCCAGCAGTGAAGGCGGACAGTGGGGAACTCAGCATTTT. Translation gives CASSEGGQWGTQHF.

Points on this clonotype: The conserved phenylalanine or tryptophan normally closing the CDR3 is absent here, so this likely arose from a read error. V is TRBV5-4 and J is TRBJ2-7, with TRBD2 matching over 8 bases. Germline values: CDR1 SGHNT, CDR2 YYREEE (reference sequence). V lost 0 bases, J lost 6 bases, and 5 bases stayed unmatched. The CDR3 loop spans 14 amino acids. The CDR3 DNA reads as TGTGCCAGCAGCTTGGCGTTCCGGGGGGGCGAGCAGTACCTC. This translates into CASSLAFRGGEQYL.

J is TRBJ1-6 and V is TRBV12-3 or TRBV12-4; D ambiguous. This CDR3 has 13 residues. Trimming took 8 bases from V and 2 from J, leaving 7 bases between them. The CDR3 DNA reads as TGTGCCAGCTCCGACGCCTATAATTCACCCCTCCACTTT. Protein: CASSDAYNSPLHF.

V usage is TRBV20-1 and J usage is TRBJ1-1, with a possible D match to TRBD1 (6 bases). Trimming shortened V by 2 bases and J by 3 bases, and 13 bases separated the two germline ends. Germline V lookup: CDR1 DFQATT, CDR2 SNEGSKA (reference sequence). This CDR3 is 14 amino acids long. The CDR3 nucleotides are TGCAGTGCTAGACCACTCAGGGGTCACACTGAAGCTTTCTTT. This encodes CSARPLRGHTEAFF.

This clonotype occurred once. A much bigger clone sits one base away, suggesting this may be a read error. The CDR3 DNA is TGTGCCGGCAAGGACGGCAATCAGCCCCAGCATTTT. Its translation is CAGKDGNQPQHF. The genes are TRBV2 and TRBJ1-5; D is ambiguous. Germline V CDR1 and CDR2: SNHLY, FYNNEI. The CDR3 extends over 12 amino acids. The V and J ends lost 11 bases and 2 bases respectively, with 10 bases between them.

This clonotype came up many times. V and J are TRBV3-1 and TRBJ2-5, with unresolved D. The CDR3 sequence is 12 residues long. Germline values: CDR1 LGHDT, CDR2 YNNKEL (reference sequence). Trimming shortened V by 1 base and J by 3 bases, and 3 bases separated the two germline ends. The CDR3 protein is CASSQGEETQYF. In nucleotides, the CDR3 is TGTGCCAGCAGCCAAGGGGAAGAGACCCAGTACTTC.

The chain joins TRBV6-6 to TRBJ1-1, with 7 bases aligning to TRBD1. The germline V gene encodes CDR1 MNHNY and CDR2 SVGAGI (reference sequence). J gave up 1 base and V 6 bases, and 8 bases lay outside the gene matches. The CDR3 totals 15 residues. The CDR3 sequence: CASSPGGLPNTEAFF. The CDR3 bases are TGTGCCAGCAGCCCAGGGGGACTCCCGAACACTGAAGCTTTCTTT.

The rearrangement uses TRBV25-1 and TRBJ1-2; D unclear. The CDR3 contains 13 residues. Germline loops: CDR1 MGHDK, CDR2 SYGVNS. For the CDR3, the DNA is TGTGCTAGAATCCCCGGGGAACTCTATGGCTACACCTTC. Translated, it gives CARIPGELYGYTF.

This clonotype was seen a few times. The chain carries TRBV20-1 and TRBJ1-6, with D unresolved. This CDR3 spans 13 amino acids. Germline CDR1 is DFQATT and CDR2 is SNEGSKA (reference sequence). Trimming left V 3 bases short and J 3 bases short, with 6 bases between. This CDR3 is CSASNSYNSPLHF. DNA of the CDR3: TGCAGTGCTAGCAACAGCTATAATTCACCCCTCCACTTT.

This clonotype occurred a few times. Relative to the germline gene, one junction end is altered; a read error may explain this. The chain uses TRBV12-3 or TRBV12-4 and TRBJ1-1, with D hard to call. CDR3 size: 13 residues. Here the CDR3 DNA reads TGCGCCAGCAGCCCAGCAGCGGGCACTGAAGCTTTCTTT. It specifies CASSPAAGTEAFF.

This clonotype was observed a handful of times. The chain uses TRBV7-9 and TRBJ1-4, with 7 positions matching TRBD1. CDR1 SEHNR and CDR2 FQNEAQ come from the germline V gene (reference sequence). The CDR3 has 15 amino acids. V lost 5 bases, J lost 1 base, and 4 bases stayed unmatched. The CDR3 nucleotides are TGTGCCAGCAGCCTTCAGGGGGAAACTAATGAAAAACTGTTTTTT. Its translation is CASSLQGETNEKLFF.

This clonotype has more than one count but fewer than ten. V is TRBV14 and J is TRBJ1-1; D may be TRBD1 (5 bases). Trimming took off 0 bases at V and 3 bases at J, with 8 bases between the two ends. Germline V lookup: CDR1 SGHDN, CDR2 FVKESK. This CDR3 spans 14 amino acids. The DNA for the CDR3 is TGTGCCAGCAGCCAAGACCTGACAGACACTGAAGCTTTCTTT. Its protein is CASSQDLTDTEAFF.

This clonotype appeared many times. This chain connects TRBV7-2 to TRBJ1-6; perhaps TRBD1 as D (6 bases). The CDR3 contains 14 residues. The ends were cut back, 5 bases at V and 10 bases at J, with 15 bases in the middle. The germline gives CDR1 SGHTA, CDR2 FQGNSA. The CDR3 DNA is TGTGCCAGCAGCCAAGCCCCAACAGGGTCACCCCTCCACTTT. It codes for CASSQAPTGSPLHF.